The T cell receptor (beta chain) described here comes from a study of neurological immune-mediated disorders. Regarding the study as a whole: The level of TCR clonal expansion was highest in patients with HTLV-1-associated myelopathy and lowest in multiple sclerosis, where it fell below the level seen in healthy controls.

TCRdb re-called the 5' RACE reads with MiXCR, one entry per CDR3 protein. The sample yields around 90,000 distinct CDR3 sequences, less than 15% seen once. As to time point: longitudinal time-point 2. This clonotype appeared once. Its matching antigen is unknown. There are 15 residues in the CDR3. Trimming shortened V by 1 base and J by 0 bases, and 10 bases separated the two germline ends. Per the germline V gene, CDR1 is LNHDA and CDR2 is SQIVND (reference sequence). This receptor was identified in a female donor with HTLV-1-associated myelopathy (HAM/TSP). Sequencing input: PBMCs. This rearrangement joins TRBV19 to TRBJ2-7; D is possibly TRBD1 (6 bases). The CDR3 sequence: CASSIGQVSSYEQYF. In DNA form, the CDR3 reads TGTGCCAGTAGTATAGGACAGGTGTCCTCCTACGAGCAGTACTTC.